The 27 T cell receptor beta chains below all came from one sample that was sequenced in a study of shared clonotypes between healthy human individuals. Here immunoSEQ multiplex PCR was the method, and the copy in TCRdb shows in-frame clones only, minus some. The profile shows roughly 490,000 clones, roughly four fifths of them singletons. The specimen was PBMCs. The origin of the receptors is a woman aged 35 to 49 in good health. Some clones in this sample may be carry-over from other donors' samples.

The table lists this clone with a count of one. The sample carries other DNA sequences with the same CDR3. In DNA, the CDR3 is TGCGCCAGCAGCTTACTAGGGGCCGGGGAGCTGTTTTTT. Translation gives CASSLLGAGELFF. J is TRBJ2-2 and V is TRBV5-1; D may correspond to TRBD1 or TRBD2 (5 bases each). CDR3 length: 13 residues. Deletions cut 2 bases from V and 6 bases from J, with 8 bases between. Germline V gene sequence: CDR1 SGHRS, CDR2 YFSETQ.

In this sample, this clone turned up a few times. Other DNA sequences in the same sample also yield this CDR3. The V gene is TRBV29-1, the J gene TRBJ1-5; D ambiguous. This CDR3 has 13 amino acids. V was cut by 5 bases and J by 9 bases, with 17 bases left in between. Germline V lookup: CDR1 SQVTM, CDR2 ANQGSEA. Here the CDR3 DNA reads TGCAGCGTTTTGTTATCAGACGGACGGCCCCAGCATTTT. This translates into CSVLLSDGRPQHF.

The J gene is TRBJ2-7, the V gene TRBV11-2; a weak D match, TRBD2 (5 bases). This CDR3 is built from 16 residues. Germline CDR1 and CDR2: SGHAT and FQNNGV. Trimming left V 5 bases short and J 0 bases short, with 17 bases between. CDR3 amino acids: CASSRREGSSSYEQYF. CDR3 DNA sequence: TGTGCCAGCAGCCGACGGGAAGGTTCGAGCTCCTACGAGCAGTACTTC. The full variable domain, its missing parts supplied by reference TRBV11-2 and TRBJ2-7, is EAGVAQSPRYKIIEKRQSVAFWCNPISGHATLYWYQQILGQGPKLLIQFQNNGVVDDSQLPKDRFSAERLKGVDSTLKIQPAKLEDSAVYLCASSRREGSSSYEQYFGPGTRLTVT.

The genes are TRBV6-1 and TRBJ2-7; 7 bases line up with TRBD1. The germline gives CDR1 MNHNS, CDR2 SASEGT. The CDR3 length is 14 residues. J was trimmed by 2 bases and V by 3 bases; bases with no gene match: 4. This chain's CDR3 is CASSDRGYAYEQYF. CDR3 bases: TGTGCCAGCAGTGACAGGGGGTACGCCTACGAGCAGTACTTC.

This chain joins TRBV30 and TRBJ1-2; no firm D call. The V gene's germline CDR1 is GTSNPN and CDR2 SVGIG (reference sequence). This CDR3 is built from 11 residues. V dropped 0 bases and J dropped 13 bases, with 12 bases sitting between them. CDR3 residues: CAWSVGGSFTF. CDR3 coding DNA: TGTGCCTGGAGTGTCGGCGGTAGCTTCACCTTC.

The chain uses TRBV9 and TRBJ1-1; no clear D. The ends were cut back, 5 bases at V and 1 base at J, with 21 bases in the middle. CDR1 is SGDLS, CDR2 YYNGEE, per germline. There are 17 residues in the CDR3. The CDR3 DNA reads TGTGCCAGCAGTCCAGACGGAGGCTTTGCTGGGAACACTGAAGCTTTCTTT. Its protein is CASSPDGGFAGNTEAFF.

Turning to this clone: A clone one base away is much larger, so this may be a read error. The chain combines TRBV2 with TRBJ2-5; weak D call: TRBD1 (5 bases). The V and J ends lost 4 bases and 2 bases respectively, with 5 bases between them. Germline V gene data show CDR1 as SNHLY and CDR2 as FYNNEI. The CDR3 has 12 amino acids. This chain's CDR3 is CASSAGQETQYF. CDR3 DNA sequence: TGTGCCAGCAGTGCAGGGCAAGAGACCCAGTACTTC.

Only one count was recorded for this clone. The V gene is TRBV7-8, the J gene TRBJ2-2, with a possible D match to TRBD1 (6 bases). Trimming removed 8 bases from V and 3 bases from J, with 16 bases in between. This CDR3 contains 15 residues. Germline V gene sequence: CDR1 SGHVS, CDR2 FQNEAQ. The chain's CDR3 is CASGGVGGYTGELFF. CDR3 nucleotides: TGTGCCAGCGGGGGAGTAGGGGGATACACCGGGGAGCTGTTTTTT.

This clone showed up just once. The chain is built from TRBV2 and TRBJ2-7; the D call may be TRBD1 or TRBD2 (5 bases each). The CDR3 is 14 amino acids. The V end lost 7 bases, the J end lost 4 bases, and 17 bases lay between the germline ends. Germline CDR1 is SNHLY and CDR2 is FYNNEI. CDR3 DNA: TGTGCCAGCAAAACCGGGACCGCACCTTACGAGCAGTACTTC. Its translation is CASKTGTAPYEQYF.

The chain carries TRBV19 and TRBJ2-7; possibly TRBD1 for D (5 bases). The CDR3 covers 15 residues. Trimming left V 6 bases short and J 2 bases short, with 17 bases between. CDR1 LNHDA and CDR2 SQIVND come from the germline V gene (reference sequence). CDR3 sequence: CASRPTWGYPYEQYF. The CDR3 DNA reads TGTGCCAGTAGACCTACGTGGGGCTACCCCTACGAGCAGTACTTC.

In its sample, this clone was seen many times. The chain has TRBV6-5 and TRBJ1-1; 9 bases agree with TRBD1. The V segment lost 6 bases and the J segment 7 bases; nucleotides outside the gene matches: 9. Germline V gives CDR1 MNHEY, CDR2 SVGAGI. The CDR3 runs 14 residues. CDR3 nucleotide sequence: TGTGCCAGCAGCTGGACAGGGGATGACGGTGAAGCTTTCTTT. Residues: CASSWTGDDGEAFF.

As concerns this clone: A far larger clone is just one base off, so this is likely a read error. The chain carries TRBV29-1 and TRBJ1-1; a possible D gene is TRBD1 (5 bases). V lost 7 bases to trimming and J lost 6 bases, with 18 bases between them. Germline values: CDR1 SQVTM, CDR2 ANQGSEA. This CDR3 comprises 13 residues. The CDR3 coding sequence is TGCAGCGCTTACCGGGGCAAGGATGCTGAAGCTTTCTTT. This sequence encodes CSAYRGKDAEAFF. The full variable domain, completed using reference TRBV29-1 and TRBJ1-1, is SAVISQKPSRDICQRGTSLTIQCQVDSQVTMMFWYRQQPGQSLTLIATANQGSEATYESGFVIDKFPISRPNLTFSTLTVSNMSPEDSSIYLCSAYRGKDAEAFFGQGTRLTVV.

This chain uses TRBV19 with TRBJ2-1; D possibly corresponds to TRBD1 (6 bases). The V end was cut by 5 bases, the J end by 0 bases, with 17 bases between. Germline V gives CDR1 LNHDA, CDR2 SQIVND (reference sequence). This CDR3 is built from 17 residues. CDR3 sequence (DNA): TGTGCCAGTAGTGACGGCCCCGGACAGCTCTCCTACAATGAGCAGTTCTTC. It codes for CASSDGPGQLSYNEQFF.

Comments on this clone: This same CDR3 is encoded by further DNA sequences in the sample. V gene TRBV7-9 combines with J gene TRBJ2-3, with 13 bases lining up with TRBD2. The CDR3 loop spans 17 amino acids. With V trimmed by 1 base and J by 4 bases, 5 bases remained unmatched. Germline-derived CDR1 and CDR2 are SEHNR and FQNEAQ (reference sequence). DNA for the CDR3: TGTGCCAGCAGCTTAGGAACTAGCGGGAGGGCCGCAGATACGCAGTATTTT. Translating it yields CASSLGTSGRAADTQYF.

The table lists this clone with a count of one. CDR3: CSVGDRDLEAFF. The DNA of the CDR3 is TGCAGCGTTGGTGACAGGGACCTTGAAGCTTTCTTT. The V call is TRBV29-1, the J call TRBJ1-1, with 7 bases that match TRBD1. After removal of 4 bases from V and 7 bases from J, the junction contained 6 bases not matched to a gene. Germline V CDR1 and CDR2: SQVTM, ANQGSEA. CDR3 length: 12 amino acids.

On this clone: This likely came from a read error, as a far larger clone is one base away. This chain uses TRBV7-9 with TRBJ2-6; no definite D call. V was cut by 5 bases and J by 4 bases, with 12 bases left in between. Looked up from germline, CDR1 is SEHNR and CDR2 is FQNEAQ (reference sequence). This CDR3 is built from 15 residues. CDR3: CASSNRHLGANVLTF. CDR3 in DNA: TGTGCCAGCAGCAACCGGCACTTGGGGGCCAACGTCCTGACTTTC.

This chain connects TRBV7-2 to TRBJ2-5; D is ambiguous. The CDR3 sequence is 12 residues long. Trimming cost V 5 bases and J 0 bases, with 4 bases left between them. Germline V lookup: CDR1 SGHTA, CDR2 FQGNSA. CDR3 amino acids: CASSKYQETQYF. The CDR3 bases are TGTGCCAGCAGCAAGTACCAAGAGACCCAGTACTTC.

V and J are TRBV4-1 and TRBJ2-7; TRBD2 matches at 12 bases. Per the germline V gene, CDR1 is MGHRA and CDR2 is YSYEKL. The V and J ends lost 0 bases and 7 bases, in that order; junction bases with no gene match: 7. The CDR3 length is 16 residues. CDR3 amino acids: CASSQEALAGGREQYF. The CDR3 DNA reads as TGCGCCAGCAGCCAAGAGGCGCTAGCGGGAGGGCGGGAGCAGTACTTC.

The CDR3 nucleotides read TGTGCCAGCACCCCGGGGGGGGTGGGTCAGCCCCAGCATTTT. This encodes CASTPGGVGQPQHF. The chain links TRBV28 to TRBJ1-5, with a tentative D call TRBD1 (5 bases). Germline lookup yields CDR1 MDHEN and CDR2 SYDVKM. The CDR3 extends over 14 amino acids. Between the trimmed V and J ends, which lost 7 bases and 6 bases, there was a span of 16 bases.

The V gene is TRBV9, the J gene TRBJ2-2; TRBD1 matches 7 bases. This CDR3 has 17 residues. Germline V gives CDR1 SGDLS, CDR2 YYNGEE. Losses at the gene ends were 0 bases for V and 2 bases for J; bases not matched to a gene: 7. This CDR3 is CASSVAVDRRNTGELFF. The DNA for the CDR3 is TGTGCCAGCAGCGTAGCTGTGGACAGGCGAAACACCGGGGAGCTGTTTTTT.

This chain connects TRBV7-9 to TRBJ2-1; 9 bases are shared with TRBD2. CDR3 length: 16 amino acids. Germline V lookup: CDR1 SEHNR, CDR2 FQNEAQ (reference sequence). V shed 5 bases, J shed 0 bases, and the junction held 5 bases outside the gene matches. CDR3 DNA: TGTGCCAGCAGCGTGAGCGGGAGGAACTCCTACAATGAGCAGTTCTTC. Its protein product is CASSVSGRNSYNEQFF. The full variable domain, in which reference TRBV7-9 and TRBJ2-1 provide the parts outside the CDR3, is DTGVSQNPRHKITKRGQNVTFRCDPISEHNRLYWYRQTLGQGPEFLTYFQNEAQLEKSRLLSDRFSAERPKGSFSTLEIQRTEQGDSAMYLCASSVSGRNSYNEQFFGPGTRLTVL.

The CDR3 nucleotides read TGTGCCAGCACCCCCCACGGGGGCTCCAATGAGCAGTTCTTC. Translation: CASTPHGGSNEQFF. The chain carries TRBV5-4 and TRBJ2-1, with D perhaps being TRBD1 or TRBD2 (6 bases each). The CDR3 sequence is 14 residues long. V lost 6 bases and J lost 6, with 16 bases in between. The germline CDR1 and CDR2 sequences are SGHNT and YYREEE (reference sequence).

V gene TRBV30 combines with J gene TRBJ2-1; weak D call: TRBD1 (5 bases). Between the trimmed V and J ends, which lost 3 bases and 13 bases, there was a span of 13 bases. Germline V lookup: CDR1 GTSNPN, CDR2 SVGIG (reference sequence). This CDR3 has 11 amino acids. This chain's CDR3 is CAWRGTGSQFF. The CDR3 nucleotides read TGTGCCTGGAGGGGCACAGGTAGTCAGTTCTTC.

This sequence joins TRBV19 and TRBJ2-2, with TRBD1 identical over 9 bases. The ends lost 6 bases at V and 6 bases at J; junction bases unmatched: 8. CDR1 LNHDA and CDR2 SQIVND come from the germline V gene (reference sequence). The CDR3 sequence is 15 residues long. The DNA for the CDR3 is TGTGCCAGTAGGCCAAGAGGGACAGGGTCCGGGGAGCTGTTTTTT. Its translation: CASRPRGTGSGELFF.

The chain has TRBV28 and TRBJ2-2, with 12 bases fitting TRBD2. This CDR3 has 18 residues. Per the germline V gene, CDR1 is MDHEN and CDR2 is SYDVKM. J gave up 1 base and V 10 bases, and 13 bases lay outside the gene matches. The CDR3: CAIYMGLAGIKNTGELFF. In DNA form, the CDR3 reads TGTGCCATCTATATGGGACTAGCGGGCATTAAGAACACCGGGGAGCTGTTTTTT. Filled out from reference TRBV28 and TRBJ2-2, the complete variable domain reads DVKVTQSSRYLVKRTGEKVFLECVQDMDHENMFWYRQDPGLGLRLIYFSYDVKMKEKGDIPEGYSVSREKKERFSLILESASTNQTSMYLCAIYMGLAGIKNTGELFFGEGSRLTVL.

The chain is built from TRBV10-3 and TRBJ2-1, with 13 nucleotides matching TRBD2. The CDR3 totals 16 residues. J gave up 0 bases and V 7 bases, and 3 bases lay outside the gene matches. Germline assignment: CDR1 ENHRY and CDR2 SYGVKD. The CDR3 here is CAITWTSGSSYNEQFF. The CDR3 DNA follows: TGTGCCATCACCTGGACTAGCGGGAGCTCCTACAATGAGCAGTTCTTC.

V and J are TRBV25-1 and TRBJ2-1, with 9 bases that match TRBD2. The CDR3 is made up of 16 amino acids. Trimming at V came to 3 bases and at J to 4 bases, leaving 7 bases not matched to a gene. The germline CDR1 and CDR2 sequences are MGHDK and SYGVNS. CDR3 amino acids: CASSDWGTSGYNEQFF. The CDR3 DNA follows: TGTGCCAGCAGTGATTGGGGAACTAGCGGGTACAATGAGCAGTTCTTC.